This record looks at one TCR beta chain sequence and its context. Its antigen is undetermined. Profiling relied on immunoSEQ multiplex PCR, and the TCRdb table lists in-frame clones only, not all of them. The table lists over 40,000 clones, 85% of them singletons. This entry comes from a study of OX40 agonist ivuxolimab in advanced cancers. Study as a whole: Patient treatment consisted of intravenous ivuxolimab administration every 2 weeks at 0.01 to 10 mg/kg. The dose-escalation cohort was roughly 84% male, with a mean age of about 60 years, ranging about 23 to 80. Study-wide results and caveats: Also present in some nonresponders was a low level of normalized T-cell clonal expansion.

The germline V gene encodes CDR1 SNHLY and CDR2 FYNNEI. This CDR3 has 13 residues. V dropped 1 base and J dropped 5 bases, with 8 bases sitting between them. The clonotype originates from an adult with an advanced solid tumor such as melanoma, head and neck, liver or kidney cancer. This rearrangement joins TRBV2 to TRBJ1-2; D gene uncertain. This sample comprised CD4+ or CD8+ T cells sorted from blood, obtained in a trial of the OX40 agonist ivuxolimab. In DNA form, the CDR3 reads TGTGCCAGCAGTGAAGGAAGGGTTTATGGCTACACCTTC. It encodes CASSEGRVYGYTF.